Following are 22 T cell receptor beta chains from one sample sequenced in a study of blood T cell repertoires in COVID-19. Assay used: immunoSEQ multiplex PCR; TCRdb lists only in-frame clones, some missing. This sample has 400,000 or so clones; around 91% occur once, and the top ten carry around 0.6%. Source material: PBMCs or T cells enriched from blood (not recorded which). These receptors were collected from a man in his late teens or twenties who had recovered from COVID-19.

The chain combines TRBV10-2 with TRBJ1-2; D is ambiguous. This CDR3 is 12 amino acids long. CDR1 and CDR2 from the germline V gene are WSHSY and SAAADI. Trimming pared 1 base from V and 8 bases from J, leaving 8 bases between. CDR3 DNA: TGCGCCAGCAGTGAGTTGCGCTTGGGCTACACCTTC. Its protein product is CASSELRLGYTF.

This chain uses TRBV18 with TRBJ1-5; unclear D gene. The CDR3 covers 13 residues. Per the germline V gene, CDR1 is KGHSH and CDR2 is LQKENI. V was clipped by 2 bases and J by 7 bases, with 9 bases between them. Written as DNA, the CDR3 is TGTGCCAGCTCACCAGGGCCTGGGCAGCCCCAGCATTTT. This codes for CASSPGPGQPQHF.

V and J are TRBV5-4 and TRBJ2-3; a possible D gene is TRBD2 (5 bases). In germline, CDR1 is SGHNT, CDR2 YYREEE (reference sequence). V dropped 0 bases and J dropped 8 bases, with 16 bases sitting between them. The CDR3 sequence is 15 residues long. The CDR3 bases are TGTGCCAGCAGCTTGGGCTCTAGCATTGTCGGTACGCAGTATTTT. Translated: CASSLGSSIVGTQYF.

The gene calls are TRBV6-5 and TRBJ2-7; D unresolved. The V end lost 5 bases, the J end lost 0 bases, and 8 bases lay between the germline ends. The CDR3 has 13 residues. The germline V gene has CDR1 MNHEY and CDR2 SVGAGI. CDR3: CASSPRSSYEQYF. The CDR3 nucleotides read TGTGCCAGCAGTCCTAGAAGCTCCTACGAGCAGTACTTC.

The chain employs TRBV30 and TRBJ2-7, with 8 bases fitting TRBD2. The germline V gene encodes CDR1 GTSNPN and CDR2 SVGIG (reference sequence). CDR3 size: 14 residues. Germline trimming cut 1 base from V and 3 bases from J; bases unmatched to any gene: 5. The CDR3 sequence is CAWSGLAGYYEQYF. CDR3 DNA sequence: TGTGCCTGGAGTGGTCTAGCGGGTTACTACGAGCAGTACTTC.

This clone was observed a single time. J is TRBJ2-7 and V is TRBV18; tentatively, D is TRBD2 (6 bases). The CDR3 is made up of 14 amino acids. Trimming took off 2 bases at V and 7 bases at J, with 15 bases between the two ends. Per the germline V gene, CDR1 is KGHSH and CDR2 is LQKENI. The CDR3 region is CASSPGNSAGEQYF. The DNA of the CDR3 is TGTGCCAGCTCACCAGGAAATAGCGCGGGGGAGCAGTACTTC. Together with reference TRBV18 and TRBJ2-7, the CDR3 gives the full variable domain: NAGVMQNPRHLVRRRGQEARLRCSPMKGHSHVYWYRQLPEEGLKFMVYLQKENIIDESGMPKERFSAEFPKEGPSILRIQQVVRGDSAAYFCASSPGNSAGEQYFGPGTRLTVT.

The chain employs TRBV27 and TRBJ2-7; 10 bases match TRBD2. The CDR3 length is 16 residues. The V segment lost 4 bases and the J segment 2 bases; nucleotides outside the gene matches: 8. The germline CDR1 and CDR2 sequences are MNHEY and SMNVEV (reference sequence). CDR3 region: CASSYTGTSAAYEQYF. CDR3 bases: TGTGCCAGCAGTTACACCGGGACTAGCGCTGCCTACGAGCAGTACTTC.

CDR3 DNA sequence: TGCACCAGCAGCCAACAGGGGTTGGATGAAAAACTGTTTTTT. Encoded protein: CTSSQQGLDEKLFF. V is TRBV1 and J is TRBJ1-4; the D call TRBD1 from the table was never checked on the DNA. TRBV1 has pseudogene status. There are 14 residues in the CDR3.

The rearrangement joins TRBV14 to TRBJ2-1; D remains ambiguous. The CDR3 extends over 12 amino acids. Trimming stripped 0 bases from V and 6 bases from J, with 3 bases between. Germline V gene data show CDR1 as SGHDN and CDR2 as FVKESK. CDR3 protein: CASSQDRNEQFF. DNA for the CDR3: TGTGCCAGCAGCCAAGATCGCAATGAGCAGTTCTTC.

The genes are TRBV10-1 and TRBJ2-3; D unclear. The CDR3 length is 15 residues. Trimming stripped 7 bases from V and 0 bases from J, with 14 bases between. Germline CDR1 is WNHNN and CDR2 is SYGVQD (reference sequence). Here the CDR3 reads CASMLCAGSTDTQYF. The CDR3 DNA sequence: TGCGCCAGCATGCTATGTGCAGGTAGCACAGATACGCAGTATTTT.

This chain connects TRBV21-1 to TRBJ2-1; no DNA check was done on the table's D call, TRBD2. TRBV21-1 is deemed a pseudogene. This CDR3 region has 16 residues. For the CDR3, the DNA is TGTGCCAGCAGCAAGAACGTCCCGGGACTTTTCCATGAGCAGTTCTTC. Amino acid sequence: CASSKNVPGLFHEQFF.

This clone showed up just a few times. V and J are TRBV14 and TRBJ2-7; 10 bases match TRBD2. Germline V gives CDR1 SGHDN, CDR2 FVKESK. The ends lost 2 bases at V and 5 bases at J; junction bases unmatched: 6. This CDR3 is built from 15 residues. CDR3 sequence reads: CASSQWLAGENEQYF. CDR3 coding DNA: TGTGCCAGCAGCCAATGGCTAGCGGGAGAAAACGAGCAGTACTTC.

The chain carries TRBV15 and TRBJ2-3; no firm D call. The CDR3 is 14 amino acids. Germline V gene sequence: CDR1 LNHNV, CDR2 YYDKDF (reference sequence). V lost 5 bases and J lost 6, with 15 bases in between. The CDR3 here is CATSGQVFEDTQYF. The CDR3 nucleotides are TGTGCCACCAGCGGCCAGGTTTTCGAGGATACGCAGTATTTT. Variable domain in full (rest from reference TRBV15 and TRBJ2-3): DAMVIQNPRYQVTQFGKPVTLSCSQTLNHNVMYWYQQKSSQAPKLLFHYYDKDFNNEADTPDNFQSRRPNTSFCFLDIRSPGLGDTAMYLCATSGQVFEDTQYFGPGTRLTVL.

This CDR3 reads CATLGSLMNTEAFF. The CDR3 DNA follows: TGTGCCACCCTCGGGAGTTTAATGAACACTGAAGCTTTCTTT. The chain recombines TRBV15 with TRBJ1-1; no definite D call. The germline gives CDR1 LNHNV, CDR2 YYDKDF (reference sequence). This CDR3 spans 14 amino acids. The V gene lost 8 bases and the J gene lost 0 bases, with 13 bases spanning the gap. The full variable domain, in which reference TRBV15 and TRBJ1-1 provide the parts outside the CDR3, is DAMVIQNPRYQVTQFGKPVTLSCSQTLNHNVMYWYQQKSSQAPKLLFHYYDKDFNNEADTPDNFQSRRPNTSFCFLDIRSPGLGDTAMYLCATLGSLMNTEAFFGQGTRLTVV.

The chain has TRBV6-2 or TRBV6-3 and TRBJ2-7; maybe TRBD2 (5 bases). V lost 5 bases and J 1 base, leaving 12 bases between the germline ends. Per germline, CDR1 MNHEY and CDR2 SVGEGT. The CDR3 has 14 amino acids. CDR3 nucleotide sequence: TGTGCCAGCAGTCGCCTCCCGGGGTCCTACGAGCAGTACTTC. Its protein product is CASSRLPGSYEQYF.

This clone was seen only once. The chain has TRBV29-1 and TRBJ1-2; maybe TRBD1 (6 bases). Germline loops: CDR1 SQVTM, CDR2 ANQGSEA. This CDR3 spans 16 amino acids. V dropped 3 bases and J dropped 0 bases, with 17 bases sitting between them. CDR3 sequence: CSVDPRGFLANYGYTF. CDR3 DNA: TGCAGCGTTGACCCAAGGGGGTTCCTAGCTAACTATGGCTACACCTTC.

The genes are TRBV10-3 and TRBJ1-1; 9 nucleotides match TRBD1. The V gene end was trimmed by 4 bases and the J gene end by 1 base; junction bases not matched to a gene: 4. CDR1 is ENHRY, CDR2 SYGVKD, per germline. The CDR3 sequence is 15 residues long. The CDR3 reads CAISATGGENTEAFF. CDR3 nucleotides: TGTGCCATCAGTGCTACAGGGGGCGAGAACACTGAAGCTTTCTTT.

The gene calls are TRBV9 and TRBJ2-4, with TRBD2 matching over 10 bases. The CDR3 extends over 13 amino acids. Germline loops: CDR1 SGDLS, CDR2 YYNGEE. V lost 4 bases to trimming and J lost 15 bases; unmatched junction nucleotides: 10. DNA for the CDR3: TGTGCCAGCAGCCTTGAAGCGGGGGGGCCTCGGTACTTC. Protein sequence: CASSLEAGGPRYF.

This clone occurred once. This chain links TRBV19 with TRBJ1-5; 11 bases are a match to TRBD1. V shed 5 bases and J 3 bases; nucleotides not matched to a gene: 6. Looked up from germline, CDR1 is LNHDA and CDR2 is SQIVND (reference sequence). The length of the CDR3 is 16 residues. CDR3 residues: CASSPRDRGYNQPQHF. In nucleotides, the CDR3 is TGTGCCAGTAGTCCCCGGGACAGGGGGTACAATCAGCCCCAGCATTTT. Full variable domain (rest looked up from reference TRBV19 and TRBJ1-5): DGGITQSPKYLFRKEGQNVTLSCEQNLNHDAMYWYRQDPGQGLRLIYYSQIVNDFQKGDIAEGYSVSREKKESFPLTVTSAQKNPTAFYLCASSPRDRGYNQPQHFGDGTRLSIL.

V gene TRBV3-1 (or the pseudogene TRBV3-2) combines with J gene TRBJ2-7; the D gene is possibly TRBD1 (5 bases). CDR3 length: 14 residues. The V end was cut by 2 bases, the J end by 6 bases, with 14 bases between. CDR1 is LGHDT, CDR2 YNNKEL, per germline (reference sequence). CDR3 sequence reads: CASSQSAGWGEQYF. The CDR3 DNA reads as TGTGCCAGCAGCCAATCCGCAGGGTGGGGCGAGCAGTACTTC.

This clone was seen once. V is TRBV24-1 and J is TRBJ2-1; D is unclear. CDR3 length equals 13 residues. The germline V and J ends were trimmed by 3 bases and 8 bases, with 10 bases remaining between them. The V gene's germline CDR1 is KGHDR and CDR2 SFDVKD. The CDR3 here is CATSDLGVYEQFF. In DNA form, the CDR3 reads TGTGCCACCAGTGATCTGGGCGTCTATGAGCAGTTCTTC.

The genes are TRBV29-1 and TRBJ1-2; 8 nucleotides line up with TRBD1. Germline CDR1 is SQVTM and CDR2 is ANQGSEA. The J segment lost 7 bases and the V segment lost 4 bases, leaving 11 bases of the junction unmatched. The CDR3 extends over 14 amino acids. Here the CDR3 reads CSVVGQGSFGGYTF. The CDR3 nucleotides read TGCAGCGTTGTAGGACAGGGAAGCTTTGGTGGCTACACCTTC.